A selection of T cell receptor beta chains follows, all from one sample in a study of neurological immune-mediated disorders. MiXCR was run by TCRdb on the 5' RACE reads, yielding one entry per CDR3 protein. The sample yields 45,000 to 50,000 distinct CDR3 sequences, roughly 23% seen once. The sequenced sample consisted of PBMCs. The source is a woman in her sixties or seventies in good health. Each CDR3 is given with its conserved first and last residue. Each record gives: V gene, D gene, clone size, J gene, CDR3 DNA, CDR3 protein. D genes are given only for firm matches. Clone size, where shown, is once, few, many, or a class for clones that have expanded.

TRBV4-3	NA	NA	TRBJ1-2	TGCGCCAGCAGCCAAGATCCAGGCCCGTATGGCTACACCTTC	CASSQDPGPYGYTF
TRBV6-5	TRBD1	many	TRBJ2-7	TGTGCCAGCAGTTTAGGGGGCCGGTCCTACGAGCAGTACTTC	CASSLGGRSYEQYF
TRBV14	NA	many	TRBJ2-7	TGTGCCAGCAGCCATTTTTCCACCGGGACAAATCCCTACGAGCAGTACTTC	CASSHFSTGTNPYEQYF
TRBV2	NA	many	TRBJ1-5	TGTGCCAGCAGTCCGATGGGACACTATAGCAATCAGCCCCAGCATTTT	CASSPMGHYSNQPQHF
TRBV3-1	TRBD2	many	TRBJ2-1	TGTGCCAGCAGCTGGACTAGCGGGAAGGCGGGTGAGCAGTTCTTC	CASSWTSGKAGEQFF
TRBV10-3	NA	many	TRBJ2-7	TGTGCCATCAGTGAGGGACCAATCGAGCAGTACTTC	CAISEGPIEQYF
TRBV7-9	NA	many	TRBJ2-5	TGTGCCAGCAGCCCCGGGACGCCCGGGACCCAGTACTTC	CASSPGTPGTQYF
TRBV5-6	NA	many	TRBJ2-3	TGTGCCAGCAGCCCCCCAACGGGTACGCAGTATTTT	CASSPPTGTQYF
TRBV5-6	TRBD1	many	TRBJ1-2	TGTGCCAGCAGCCAACCGACAGGGGGGTATGGCTACACCTTC	CASSQPTGGYGYTF
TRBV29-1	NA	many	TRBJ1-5	TGCAGCGTTGGTGAGGGCGATCAGCCCCAGCATTTT	CSVGEGDQPQHF
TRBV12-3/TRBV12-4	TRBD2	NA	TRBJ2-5	TGTGCCAGCAGTTTCCGGCGGGGGGGCCAAGAGACCCAGTACTTC	CASSFRRGGQETQYF
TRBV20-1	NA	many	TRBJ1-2	TGCAGTGCTAGAGATGGGGCGGGGGGATATGGCTACACCTTC	CSARDGAGGYGYTF
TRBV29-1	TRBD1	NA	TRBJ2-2	TGCAGCGTGACAGGGTGGGCCGGGGAGCTGTTTTTT	CSVTGWAGELFF
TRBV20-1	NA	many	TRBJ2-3	TGCAGTGCCTCGGGGACGGGGCGCACAGATACGCAGTATTTT	CSASGTGRTDTQYF
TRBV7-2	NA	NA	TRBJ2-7	TGTGCCAGCAGCTCCCAGGGAAGGGCCACCTACGAGCAGTACTTC	CASSSQGRATYEQYF
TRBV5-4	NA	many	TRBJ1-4	TGTGCCAGCAGCTTGTCGGGGAGAGGGGGTGAAAAACTGTTTTTT	CASSLSGRGGEKLFF
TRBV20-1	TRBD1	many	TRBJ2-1	TGCAGTGCCCTGACAGGGGCCTCCTACAATGAGCAGTTCTTC	CSALTGASYNEQFF
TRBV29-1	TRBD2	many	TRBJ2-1	TGCAGCGTTGAAGATCGTACTAGCGGGAGCTATGAGCAGTTCTTC	CSVEDRTSGSYEQFF
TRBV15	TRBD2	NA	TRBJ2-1	TGTGCCACCAGCAGAGACCGGACTAGCGGGAGGAATGAGCAGTTCTTC	CATSRDRTSGRNEQFF
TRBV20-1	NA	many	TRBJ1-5	TGCAGTGCTTCTGACAGAGGTCAGCCCCAGCATTTT	CSASDRGQPQHF
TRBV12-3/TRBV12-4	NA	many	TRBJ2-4	TGTGCCAGCAGAGAGACCCTAGCCAAAAACATTCAGTACTTC	CASRETLAKNIQYF
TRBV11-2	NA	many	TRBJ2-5	TGTGCCAGCAGCTTAGGGTCCCAAGAGACCCAGTACTTC	CASSLGSQETQYF
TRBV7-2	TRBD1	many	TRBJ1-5	TGTGCCAGCAGCTTAGGACAGGGCCAGCCCCAGCATTTT	CASSLGQGQPQHF
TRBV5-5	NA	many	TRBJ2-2	TGTGCCAGCAGCTTGGTTATAGCGGCGAACACCGGGGAGCTGTTTTTT	CASSLVIAANTGELFF
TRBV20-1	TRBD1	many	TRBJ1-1	TGCAGTGCAACACTTCCGGGACAGGGGAACACTGAAGCTTTCTTT	CSATLPGQGNTEAFF
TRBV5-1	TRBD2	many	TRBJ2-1	TGCGCCAGCAGCTTGGAAAGGGGACTAGCGGGGAACAATGAGCAGTTCTTC	CASSLERGLAGNNEQFF
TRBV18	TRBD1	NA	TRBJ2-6	TGTGCCAGCTCACCAGTAGGAGGGGACAGGCCTGGGGCCAACGTCCTGACTTTC	CASSPVGGDRPGANVLTF
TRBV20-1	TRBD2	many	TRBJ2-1	TGCAGTAACAACGGACTAGCCGGTCACAATGAGCAGTTCTTC	CSNNGLAGHNEQFF
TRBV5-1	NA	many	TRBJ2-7	TGCGCCAGCAGCCACGACAGTCTCTCCTACGAGCAGTACTTC	CASSHDSLSYEQYF
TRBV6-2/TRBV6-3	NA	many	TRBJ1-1	TGTGCCAGCAGACTGGCTATTGAAGCTTTCTTT	CASRLAIEAFF
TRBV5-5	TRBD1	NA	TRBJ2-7	TGTGCCAGCAGCTTTTTCGGACAGGGAGGATACGAGCAGTACTTC	CASSFFGQGGYEQYF
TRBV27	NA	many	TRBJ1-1	TGTGCCAGCAGCCCCGGAGGGGATGGATGGACTGAAGCTTTCTTT	CASSPGGDGWTEAFF
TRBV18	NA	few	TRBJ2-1	TGTGCCAGCTCACGTCAGGGCACCTACAATGAGCAGTTCTTC	CASSRQGTYNEQFF
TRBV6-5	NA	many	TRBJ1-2	TGTGCCAGCAGCCCACCTGGCTATGGCTACACCTTC	CASSPPGYGYTF
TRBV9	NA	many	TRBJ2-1	TGTGCCAGCAGCGTAGGTCTAGAGGGTGAGCAGTTCTTC	CASSVGLEGEQFF
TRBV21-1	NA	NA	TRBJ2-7	TGTGCCAGCAGCTACCTCACAGGGGAGGTCCACGAGCAGTACTTC	CASSYLTGEVHEQYF
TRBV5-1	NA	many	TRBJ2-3	TGCGCCAGCAGCTTGGGGACAAACACAGATACGCAGTATTTT	CASSLGTNTDTQYF
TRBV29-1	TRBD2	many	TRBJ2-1	TGCAGCGTTGAAGATAGGAGCGGGAGTGGCAATGAGCAGTTCTTC	CSVEDRSGSGNEQFF
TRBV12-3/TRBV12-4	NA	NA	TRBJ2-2	TGTGCCAGCAGCCTCATTTCTCAGGGTAGCGGGGAGCTGTTTTTT	CASSLISQGSGELFF
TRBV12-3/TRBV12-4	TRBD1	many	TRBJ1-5	TGTGCCAGCAGTTTGGGTCAGGGGGGGGTCAATCAGCCCCAGCATTTT	CASSLGQGGVNQPQHF
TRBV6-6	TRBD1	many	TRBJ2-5	TGTGCCAGCAGGTGGACAGGAGAAGAGACCCAGTACTTC	CASRWTGEETQYF
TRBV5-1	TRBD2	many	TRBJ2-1	TGCGCCAGCAGCTTGGATCTAGCGGGAGTCTCCTACAATGAGCAGTTCTTC	CASSLDLAGVSYNEQFF
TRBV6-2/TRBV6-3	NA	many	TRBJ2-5	TGTGCCAGCAGTTACCTTTTAATTAGCGGACTTTACCAAGAGACCCAGTACTTC	CASSYLLISGLYQETQYF
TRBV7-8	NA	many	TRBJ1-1	TGTGCCAGCAGCTTTGTTCCGGGGGGAGGGAGGGGTACTGCGGACACTGAAGCTTTCTTT	CASSFVPGGGRGTADTEAFF
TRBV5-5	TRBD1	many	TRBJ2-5	TGTGCCAGCAGCGGGGACAGCCAAGAGACCCAGTACTTC	CASSGDSQETQYF
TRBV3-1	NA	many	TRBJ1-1	TGTGCCAGCAGCCAAGGGTTCCGGAACACTGAAGCTTTCTTT	CASSQGFRNTEAFF